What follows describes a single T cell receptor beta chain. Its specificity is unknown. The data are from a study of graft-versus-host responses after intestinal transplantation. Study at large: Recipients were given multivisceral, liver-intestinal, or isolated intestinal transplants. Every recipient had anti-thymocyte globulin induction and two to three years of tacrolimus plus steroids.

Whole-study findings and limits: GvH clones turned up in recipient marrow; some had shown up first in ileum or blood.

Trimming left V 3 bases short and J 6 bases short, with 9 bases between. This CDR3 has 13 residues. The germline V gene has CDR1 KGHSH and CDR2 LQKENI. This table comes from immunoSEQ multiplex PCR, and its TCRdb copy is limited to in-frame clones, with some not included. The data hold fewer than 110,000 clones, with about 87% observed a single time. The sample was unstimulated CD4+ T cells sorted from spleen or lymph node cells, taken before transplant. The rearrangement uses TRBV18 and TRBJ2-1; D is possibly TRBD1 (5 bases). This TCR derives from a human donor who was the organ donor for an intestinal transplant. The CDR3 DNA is TGTGCCAGCTCACCGGGGCTCGGCAATGAGCAGTTCTTC. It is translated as CASSPGLGNEQFF.